Following are 5 T cell receptor beta chains from one sample sequenced in a study of human T cells and chemical hapten exposure (dated by TCRdb to 2020 to 2023). This specimen's time point label, interpreted: patch test 2, 6 weeks after DPC sensitization. In light of the paper, this sample's treatment or condition label describes: therapeutic diphenylcyclopropenone sensitization with weekly scalp DPC. Library construction relied on RACE. The instrument given in TCRdb is NextSeq 500. TCRdb itself trimmed the public reads at Q25 with fastp, ran MiXCR and retained productive beta chains. All rows with the same CDR3 protein become a single entry with the most common DNA and genes. Counted in this sample were 330,000 or so distinct CDR3 sequences; over 6% of them appeared once. About 5.6% of the sample lies in the top ten. The source material was whole blood, sampled in connection with sensitization to the hapten diphenylcyclopropenone (DPC). The receptors derive from a woman aged 18-30 years with alopecia areata. Some clones in this sample may be carry-over from other donors' samples.

The chain has TRBV6-2 or TRBV6-3 and TRBJ2-7; no clear D. V lost 0 bases and J lost 0, with 18 bases in between. The V gene's germline CDR1 is MNHEY and CDR2 SVGEGT. The CDR3 sequence is 18 residues long. The CDR3 here is CASSYSPLAGLHSYEQYF. The CDR3 region has the DNA TGTGCCAGCAGTTACTCGCCCCTCGCAGGCTTGCACTCCTACGAGCAGTACTTC.

This clonotype was seen many times. This chain links TRBV4-2 with TRBJ1-2; D may be TRBD1 (6 bases). The length of the CDR3 is 14 residues. Trimming took 0 bases from V and 10 from J, leaving 15 bases between them. In germline, CDR1 is LGHNA, CDR2 YNFKEQ. CDR3 bases: TGTGCCAGCAGCCAAGATGGCTTACAGGGTGACTACACCTTC. It codes for CASSQDGLQGDYTF.

The gene calls are TRBV18 and TRBJ2-3, with 10 bases that match TRBD2. The trim removed 4 bases at V and 8 bases at J, leaving 12 bases unmatched. The CDR3 totals 16 residues. In germline, CDR1 is KGHSH, CDR2 LQKENI. Written as DNA, the CDR3 is TGTGCCAGCTCACAAAAACGGGGGACTAGCGATCTTACGCAGTATTTT. Translated, it gives CASSQKRGTSDLTQYF.

This clonotype was observed at least ten times. This rearrangement joins TRBV4-3 to TRBJ1-2, with 7 bases identical to TRBD1. The CDR3 length is 16 residues. V was pared by 0 bases and J by 1 base, with 5 bases of the junction left unmatched. Germline CDR1 reads LGHNA; CDR2 reads YSLEER. This CDR3 reads CASSQEGTVLNYGYTF. DNA of the CDR3: TGCGCCAGCAGCCAAGAGGGGACAGTTCTTAACTATGGCTACACCTTC.

This clonotype was counted many times. The chain couples TRBV6-5 to TRBJ2-7, with a weak D call TRBD1 (6 bases). The CDR3 spans 14 residues. In germline, CDR1 is MNHEY, CDR2 SVGAGI. V lost 3 bases and J 3 bases, leaving 12 bases between the germline ends. CDR3 protein: CASSYRAGVYEQYF. CDR3 DNA sequence: TGTGCCAGCAGTTATAGAGCAGGGGTCTACGAGCAGTACTTC.